The 6 T cell receptor beta chains reported below all come from one sample, sequenced in a study of T-cell memory formation after mild COVID-19. TCRdb redid the calling of the 5' RACE reads with MiXCR, one entry per CDR3 protein. The sample records 300,000 to 350,000 distinct CDR3 sequences, approximately 15% being singletons. The sample consisted of PBMCs or a T cell subset sorted from them (not recorded which). The receptors derive from a man between 18 and 29 years old who had mild COVID-19 (a few samples of this study predate the infection). Cell type and time point are not known.

At least ten counts were recorded for this clonotype. The CDR3, as DNA: TGCGCCAGCAGCTGGGGACTGGCCACAGATACGCAGTATTTT. It is translated as CASSWGLATDTQYF. The genes are TRBV5-1 and TRBJ2-3; a weak D match, TRBD2 (6 bases). Looked up from germline, CDR1 is SGHRS and CDR2 is YFSETQ. The CDR3 is made up of 14 amino acids. Trimming stripped 3 bases from V and 2 bases from J, with 10 bases between.

This sequence joins TRBV6-1 and TRBJ1-1; tentatively, D is TRBD1 (6 bases). V gave up 5 bases and J gave up 3 bases, with 10 bases separating them. The germline CDR1 and CDR2 sequences are MNHNS and SASEGT. The CDR3 is 13 residues long. The CDR3 protein is CASSQTGHTEAFF. Written as DNA, the CDR3 is TGTGCCAGCAGTCAGACAGGACACACTGAAGCTTTCTTT.

This clonotype was recorded many times. The rearrangement uses TRBV12-5 and TRBJ2-1, with D perhaps TRBD1 (6 bases). This CDR3 contains 15 residues. V lost 3 bases, J lost 7 bases, and 16 bases lay in between. Germline V lookup: CDR1 LGHNT, CDR2 FRNRAP. CDR3 region: CASGLPSQGSNEQFF. Written as DNA, the CDR3 is TGTGCTAGTGGTTTACCTTCACAGGGTTCGAATGAGCAGTTCTTC. Together with reference TRBV12-5 and TRBJ2-1, the CDR3 gives the full variable domain: DARVTQTPRHKVTEMGQEVTMRCQPILGHNTVFWYRQTMMQGLELLAYFRNRAPLDDSGMPKDRFSAEMPDATLATLKIQPSEPRDSAVYFCASGLPSQGSNEQFFGPGTRLTVL.

The chain recombines TRBV5-1 with TRBJ2-7; 9 nucleotides agree with TRBD1. The CDR3 has 16 amino acids. Germline CDR1 is SGHRS and CDR2 is YFSETQ. Trimming took 4 bases from V and 1 from J; bases not matched to a gene: 9. In DNA, the CDR3 is TGCGCCAGCAGCCAGGCCGGGACAGGGAATTCCTACGAGCAGTACTTC. Amino acid sequence: CASSQAGTGNSYEQYF.

The sample holds a few counts of this clonotype. The chain employs TRBV19 and TRBJ2-1, with 8 bases identical to TRBD1. This CDR3 has 15 amino acids. Germline V gene lookup returns CDR1 LNHDA and CDR2 SQIVND (reference sequence). V shed 8 bases, J shed 6 bases, and the junction held 12 bases outside the gene matches. The CDR3 DNA is TGTGCCAGTTGCACGCTCAGGGGGCCGGGCAATGAGCAGTTCTTC. Its translation is CASCTLRGPGNEQFF. Based on the CDR3 plus reference TRBV19 and TRBJ2-1, the full variable domain is DGGITQSPKYLFRKEGQNVTLSCEQNLNHDAMYWYRQDPGQGLRLIYYSQIVNDFQKGDIAEGYSVSREKKESFPLTVTSAQKNPTAFYLCASCTLRGPGNEQFFGPGTRLTVL.

This clonotype was seen more than once but under ten times. Its ends do not fully match the called genes, so a read error is possible. V usage is TRBV4-2 and J usage is TRBJ2-2; D may correspond to TRBD1 or TRBD2 (5 bases each). The germline V gene has CDR1 LGHNA and CDR2 YNFKEQ. The CDR3 is made up of 16 amino acids. The CDR3 sequence is CASSQDRGANTGELFF. The CDR3 DNA sequence: TGTGCCAGCAGCCAAGATCGGGGCGCGAATACCGGGGAGCTGTTTTTT.